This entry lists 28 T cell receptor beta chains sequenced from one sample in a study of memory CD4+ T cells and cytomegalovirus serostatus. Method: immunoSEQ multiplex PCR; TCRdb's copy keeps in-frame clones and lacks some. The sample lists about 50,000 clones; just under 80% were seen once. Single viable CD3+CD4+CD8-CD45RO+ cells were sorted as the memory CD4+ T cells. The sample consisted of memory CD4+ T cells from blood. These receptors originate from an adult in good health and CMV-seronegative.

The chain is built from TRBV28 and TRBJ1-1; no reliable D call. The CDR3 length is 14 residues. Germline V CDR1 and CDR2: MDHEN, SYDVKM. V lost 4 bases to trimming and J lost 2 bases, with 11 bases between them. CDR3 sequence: CASSSRLGNTEAFF. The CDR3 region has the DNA TGTGCCAGCAGTTCCCGGCTGGGAAACACTGAAGCTTTCTTT.

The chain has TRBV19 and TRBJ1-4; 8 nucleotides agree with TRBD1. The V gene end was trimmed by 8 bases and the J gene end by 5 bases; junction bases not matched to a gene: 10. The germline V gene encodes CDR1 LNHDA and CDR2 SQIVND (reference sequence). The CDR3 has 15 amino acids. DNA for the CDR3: TGTGCCAGTCGGCGGCCGGGACAGGCAAATGAAAAACTGTTTTTT. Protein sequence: CASRRPGQANEKLFF.

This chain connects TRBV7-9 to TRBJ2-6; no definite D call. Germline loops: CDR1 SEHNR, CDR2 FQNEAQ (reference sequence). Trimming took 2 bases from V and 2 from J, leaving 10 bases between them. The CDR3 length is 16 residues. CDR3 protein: CASSLLSGPGANVLTF. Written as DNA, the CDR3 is TGTGCCAGCAGCTTACTTTCAGGTCCTGGGGCCAACGTCCTGACTTTC.

The CDR3 sequence is CASSPRGGAYGYTF. For the CDR3, the DNA is TGTGCCAGCAGCCCGAGGGGTGGCGCTTATGGCTACACCTTC. The rearrangement links TRBV5-4 to TRBJ1-2; weak D call: TRBD1 (5 bases). This CDR3 contains 14 residues. Trimming took off 4 bases at V and 5 bases at J, with 15 bases between the two ends. Germline-derived CDR1 and CDR2 are SGHNT and YYREEE (reference sequence).

As DNA, the CDR3 is TGTGCCAGCAGCTCTCTAGCGGGAGCAGCCTACAATGAGCAGTTCTTC. This translates into CASSSLAGAAYNEQFF. The chain uses TRBV28 and TRBJ2-1, with 10 nucleotides matching TRBD2. The CDR3 has 16 residues. CDR1 MDHEN and CDR2 SYDVKM come from the germline V gene. Trimming took 6 bases from V and 2 from J; bases not matched to a gene: 7. The full variable domain, in which reference TRBV28 and TRBJ2-1 provide the parts outside the CDR3, is DVKVTQSSRYLVKRTGEKVFLECVQDMDHENMFWYRQDPGLGLRLIYFSYDVKMKEKGDIPEGYSVSREKKERFSLILESASTNQTSMYLCASSSLAGAAYNEQFFGPGTRLTVL.

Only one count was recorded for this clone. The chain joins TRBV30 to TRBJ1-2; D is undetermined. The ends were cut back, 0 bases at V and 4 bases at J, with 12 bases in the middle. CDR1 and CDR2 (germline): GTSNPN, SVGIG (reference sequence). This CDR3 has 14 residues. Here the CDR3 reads CAWSVGPEGYGYTF. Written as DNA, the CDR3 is TGTGCCTGGAGTGTCGGGCCTGAGGGCTATGGCTACACCTTC. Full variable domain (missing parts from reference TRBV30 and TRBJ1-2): SQTIHQWPATLVQPVGSPLSLECTVEGTSNPNLYWYRQAAGRGLQLLFYSVGIGQISSEVPQNLSASRPQDRQFILSSKKLLLSDSGFYLCAWSVGPEGYGYTFGSGTRLTVV.

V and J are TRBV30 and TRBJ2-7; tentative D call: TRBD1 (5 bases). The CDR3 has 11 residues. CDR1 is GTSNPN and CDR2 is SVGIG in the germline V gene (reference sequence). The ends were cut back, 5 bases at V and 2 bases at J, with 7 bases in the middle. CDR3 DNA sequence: TGTGCCTGGGACAGAACCTACGAGCAGTACTTC. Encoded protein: CAWDRTYEQYF.

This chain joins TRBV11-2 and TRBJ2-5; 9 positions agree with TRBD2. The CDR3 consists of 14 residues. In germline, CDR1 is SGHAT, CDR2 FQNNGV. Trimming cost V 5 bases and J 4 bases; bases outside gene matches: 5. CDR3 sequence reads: CASSVAGELETQYF. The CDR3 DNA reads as TGTGCCAGCAGCGTAGCGGGAGAATTAGAGACCCAGTACTTC. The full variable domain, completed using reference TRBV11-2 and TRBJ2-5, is EAGVAQSPRYKIIEKRQSVAFWCNPISGHATLYWYQQILGQGPKLLIQFQNNGVVDDSQLPKDRFSAERLKGVDSTLKIQPAKLEDSAVYLCASSVAGELETQYFGPGTRLLVL.

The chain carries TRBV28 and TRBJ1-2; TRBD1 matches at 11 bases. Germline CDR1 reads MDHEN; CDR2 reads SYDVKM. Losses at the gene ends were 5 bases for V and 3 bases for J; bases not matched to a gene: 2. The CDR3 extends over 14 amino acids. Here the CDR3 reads CASSGQGAHYGYTF. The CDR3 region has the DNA TGTGCCAGCAGTGGACAGGGGGCGCACTATGGCTACACCTTC.

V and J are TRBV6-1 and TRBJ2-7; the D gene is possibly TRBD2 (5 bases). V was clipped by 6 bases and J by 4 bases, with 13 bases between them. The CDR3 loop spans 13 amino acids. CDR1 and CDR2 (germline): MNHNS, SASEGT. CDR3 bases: TGTGCCAGCAGGCCCATCGGGGAGTACGAGCAGTACTTC. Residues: CASRPIGEYEQYF.

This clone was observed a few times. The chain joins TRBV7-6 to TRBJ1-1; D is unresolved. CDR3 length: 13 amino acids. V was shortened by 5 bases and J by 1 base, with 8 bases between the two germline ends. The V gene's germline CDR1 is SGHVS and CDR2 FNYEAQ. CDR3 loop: CASSGYKNTEAFF. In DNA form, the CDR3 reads TGTGCCAGCAGCGGTTACAAGAACACTGAAGCTTTCTTT.

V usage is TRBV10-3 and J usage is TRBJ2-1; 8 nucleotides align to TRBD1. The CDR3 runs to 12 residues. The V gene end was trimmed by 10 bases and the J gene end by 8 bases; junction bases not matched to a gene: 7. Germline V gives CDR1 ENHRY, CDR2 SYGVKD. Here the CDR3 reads CATRDRPHEQFF. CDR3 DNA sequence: TGTGCCACCCGGGACAGGCCCCATGAGCAGTTCTTC.

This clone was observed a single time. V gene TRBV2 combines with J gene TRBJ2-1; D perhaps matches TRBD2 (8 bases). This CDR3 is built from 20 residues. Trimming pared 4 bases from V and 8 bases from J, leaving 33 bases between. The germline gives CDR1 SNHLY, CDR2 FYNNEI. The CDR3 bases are TGTGCCAGCAGTGGGTTGAGGGGGCGCCTTGGCGGGAGGAAAACCCATGAGCAGTTCTTC. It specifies CASSGLRGRLGGRKTHEQFF.

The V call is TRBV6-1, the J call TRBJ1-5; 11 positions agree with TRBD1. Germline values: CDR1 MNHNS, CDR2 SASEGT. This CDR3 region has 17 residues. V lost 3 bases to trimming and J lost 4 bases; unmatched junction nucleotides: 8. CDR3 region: CASSDLYRDRGNQPQHF. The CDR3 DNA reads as TGTGCCAGCAGTGACCTTTACCGGGACAGGGGGAATCAGCCCCAGCATTTT.

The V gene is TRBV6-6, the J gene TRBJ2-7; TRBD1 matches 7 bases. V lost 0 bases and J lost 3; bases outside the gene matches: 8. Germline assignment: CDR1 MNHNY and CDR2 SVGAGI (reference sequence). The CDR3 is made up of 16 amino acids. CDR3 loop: CASSYSIQGRDYEQYF. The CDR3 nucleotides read TGTGCCAGCAGTTACTCTATACAGGGGCGAGACTACGAGCAGTACTTC.

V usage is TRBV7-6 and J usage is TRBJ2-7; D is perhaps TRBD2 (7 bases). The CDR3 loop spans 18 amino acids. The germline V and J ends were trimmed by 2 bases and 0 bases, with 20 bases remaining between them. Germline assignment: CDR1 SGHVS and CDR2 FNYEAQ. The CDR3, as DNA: TGTGCCAGCAGCTTAAGGGCCCCGAGGGGGGGAGGCTCCTACGAGCAGTACTTC. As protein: CASSLRAPRGGGSYEQYF.

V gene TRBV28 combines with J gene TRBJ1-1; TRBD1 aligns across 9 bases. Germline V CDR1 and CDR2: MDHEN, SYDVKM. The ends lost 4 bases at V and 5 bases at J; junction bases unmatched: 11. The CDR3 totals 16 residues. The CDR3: CASSSPPGQGGTEAFF. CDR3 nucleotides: TGTGCCAGCAGTTCCCCTCCGGGACAGGGAGGGACTGAAGCTTTCTTT. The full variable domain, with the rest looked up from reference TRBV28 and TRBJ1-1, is DVKVTQSSRYLVKRTGEKVFLECVQDMDHENMFWYRQDPGLGLRLIYFSYDVKMKEKGDIPEGYSVSREKKERFSLILESASTNQTSMYLCASSSPPGQGGTEAFFGQGTRLTVV.

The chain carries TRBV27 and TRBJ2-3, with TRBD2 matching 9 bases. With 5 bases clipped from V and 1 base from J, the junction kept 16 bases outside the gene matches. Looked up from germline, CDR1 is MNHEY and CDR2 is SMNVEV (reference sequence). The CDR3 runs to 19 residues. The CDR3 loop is CASSPLYSGSRWGTDTQYF. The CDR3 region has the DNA TGTGCCAGCAGTCCCCTCTATAGCGGGAGTAGATGGGGCACAGATACGCAGTATTTT.

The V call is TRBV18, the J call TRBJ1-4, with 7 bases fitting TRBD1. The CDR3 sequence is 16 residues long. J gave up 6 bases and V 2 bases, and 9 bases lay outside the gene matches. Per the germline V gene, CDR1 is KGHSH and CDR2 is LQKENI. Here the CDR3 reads CASSPGTAGFDEKLFF. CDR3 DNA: TGTGCCAGCTCACCAGGGACAGCGGGGTTCGATGAAAAACTGTTTTTT.

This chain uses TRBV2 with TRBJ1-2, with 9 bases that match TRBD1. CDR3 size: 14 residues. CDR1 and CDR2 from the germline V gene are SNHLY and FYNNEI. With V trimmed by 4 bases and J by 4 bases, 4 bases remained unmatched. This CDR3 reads CASSAGTGIYGYTF. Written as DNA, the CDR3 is TGTGCCAGCAGTGCCGGGACAGGGATCTATGGCTACACCTTC.

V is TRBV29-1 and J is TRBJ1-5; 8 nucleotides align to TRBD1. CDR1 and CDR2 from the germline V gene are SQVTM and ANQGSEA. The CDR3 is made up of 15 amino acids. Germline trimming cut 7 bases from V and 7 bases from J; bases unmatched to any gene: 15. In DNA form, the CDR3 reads TGCAGCGGGACTGGACAGGGACGGAGCCGCCAGCCCCAGCATTTT. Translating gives CSGTGQGRSRQPQHF.

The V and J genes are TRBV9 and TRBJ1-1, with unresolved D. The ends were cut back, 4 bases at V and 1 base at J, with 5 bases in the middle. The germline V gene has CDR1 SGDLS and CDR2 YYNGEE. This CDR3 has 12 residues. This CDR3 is CASSRENTEAFF. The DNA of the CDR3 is TGTGCCAGCAGCAGGGAGAACACTGAAGCTTTCTTT. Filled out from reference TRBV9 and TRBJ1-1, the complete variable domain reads DSGVTQTPKHLITATGQRVTLRCSPRSGDLSVYWYQQSLDQGLQFLIQYYNGEERAKGNILERFSAQQFPDLHSELNLSSLELGDSALYFCASSRENTEAFFGQGTRLTVV.

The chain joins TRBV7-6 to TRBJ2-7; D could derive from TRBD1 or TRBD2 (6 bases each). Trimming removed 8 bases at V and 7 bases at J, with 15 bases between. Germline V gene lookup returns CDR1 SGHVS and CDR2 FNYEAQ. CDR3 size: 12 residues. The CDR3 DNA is TGTGCCAGCGGAGGGGACACACTAGAGCAGTACTTC. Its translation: CASGGDTLEQYF.

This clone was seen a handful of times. In DNA form, the CDR3 reads TGTGCTAGTGGCCCGGTCAGAGGAGAGACCCAGTACTTC. It is translated as CASGPVRGETQYF. V usage is TRBV12-5 and J usage is TRBJ2-5; D unresolved. With 6 bases removed from V and 4 bases from J, the gap between germline ends came to 12 bases. This CDR3 has 13 amino acids. CDR1 LGHNT and CDR2 FRNRAP come from the germline V gene.

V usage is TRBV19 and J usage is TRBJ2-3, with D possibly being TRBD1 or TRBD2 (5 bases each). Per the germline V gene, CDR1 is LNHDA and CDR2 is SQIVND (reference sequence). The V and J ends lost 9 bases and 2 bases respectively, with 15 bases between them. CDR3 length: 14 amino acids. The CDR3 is CASTQGRPTDTQYF. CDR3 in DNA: TGTGCCAGCACCCAGGGACGCCCCACAGATACGCAGTATTTT. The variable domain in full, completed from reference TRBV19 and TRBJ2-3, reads DGGITQSPKYLFRKEGQNVTLSCEQNLNHDAMYWYRQDPGQGLRLIYYSQIVNDFQKGDIAEGYSVSREKKESFPLTVTSAQKNPTAFYLCASTQGRPTDTQYFGPGTRLTVL.

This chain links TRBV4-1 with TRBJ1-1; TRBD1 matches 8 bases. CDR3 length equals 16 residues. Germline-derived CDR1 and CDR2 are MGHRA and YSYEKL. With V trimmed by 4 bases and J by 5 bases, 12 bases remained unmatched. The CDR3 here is CASSLGAGGARTEAFF. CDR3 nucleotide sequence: TGCGCCAGCAGCCTTGGGGCAGGGGGCGCAAGAACTGAAGCTTTCTTT.

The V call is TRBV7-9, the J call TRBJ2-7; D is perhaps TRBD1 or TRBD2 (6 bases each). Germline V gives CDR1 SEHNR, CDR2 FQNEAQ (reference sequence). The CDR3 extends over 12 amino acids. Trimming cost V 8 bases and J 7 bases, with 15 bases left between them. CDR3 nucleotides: TGTGCCAGCGGGGGGCGGGCGATTGAGCAGTACTTC. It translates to CASGGRAIEQYF.

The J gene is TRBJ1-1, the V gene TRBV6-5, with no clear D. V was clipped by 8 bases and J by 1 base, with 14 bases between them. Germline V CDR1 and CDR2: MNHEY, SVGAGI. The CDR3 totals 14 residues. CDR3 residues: CASDTWRENTEAFF. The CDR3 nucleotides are TGTGCCAGCGATACATGGCGAGAGAACACTGAAGCTTTCTTT.